A few counts support the clone carrying this TCR beta chain. This entry belongs to a study of early stage breast cancer tumors. Clones were read by immunoSEQ multiplex PCR, and TCRdb kept only the in-frame ones, dropping some. The sample holds 7,000 or so clones, approximately 66% seen once. This sequence was found in a person aged 45-65 years with breast cancer. The sequencing input was normal breast tissue next to the tumor.

As DNA, the CDR3 is TGTGCCATCAGTGATACAGGGAGGACTGAAGCTTTCTTT. Its protein is CAISDTGRTEAFF. The gene calls are TRBV10-3 and TRBJ1-1; a weak D match, TRBD1 (6 bases). The germline V gene has CDR1 ENHRY and CDR2 SYGVKD. The CDR3 spans 13 residues. V was cut by 3 bases and J by 5 bases, with 10 bases left in between.